Following are 19 T cell receptor beta chains from one sample sequenced in a study of neurological immune-mediated disorders. Time point in this sample: longitudinal time-point 2. Each CDR3 protein is one row after TCRdb ran MiXCR on the 5' RACE reads. The table records under 40,000 distinct CDR3 sequences, more than 10% of them present only once. The specimen was PBMCs. The receptors come from a woman aged 40 to 50 in good health.

This clonotype rates as medium-sized. The V and J genes are TRBV5-1 and TRBJ2-7; possibly TRBD2 for D (6 bases). The CDR3 is 14 amino acids. The germline V gene has CDR1 SGHRS and CDR2 YFSETQ. Between the trimmed V and J ends, which lost 3 bases and 5 bases, there was a span of 15 bases. The CDR3 loop is CASSSTYGSHEQYF. CDR3 bases: TGCGCCAGCAGCTCGACGTACGGGAGCCACGAGCAGTACTTC.

The chain has TRBV15 and TRBJ2-7; D not resolved. V gave up 0 bases and J gave up 2 bases, with 8 bases separating them. Germline assignment: CDR1 LNHNV and CDR2 YYDKDF (reference sequence). The CDR3 runs 14 residues. The CDR3 DNA follows: TGTGCCACCAGCAGAGATGGCTCCGCCTACGAGCAGTACTTC. Translating gives CATSRDGSAYEQYF. The entire variable domain, with the rest obtained from reference TRBV15 and TRBJ2-7, is as follows: DAMVIQNPRYQVTQFGKPVTLSCSQTLNHNVMYWYQQKSSQAPKLLFHYYDKDFNNEADTPDNFQSRRPNTSFCFLDIRSPGLGDTAMYLCATSRDGSAYEQYFGPGTRLTVT.

In its sample, this clonotype was seen many times. The chain couples TRBV6-2 or TRBV6-3 to TRBJ2-5; D is unclear. Germline CDR1 MNHEY, CDR2 SVGEGT. The CDR3 length is 16 residues. V lost 8 bases and J 4 bases, leaving 23 bases between the germline ends. The CDR3 nucleotides read TGTGCCAGCTCTCCGGTGGGCGGAGCGAACCGAGAGACCCAGTACTTC. Amino acid sequence: CASSPVGGANRETQYF.

At least ten counts were recorded for this clonotype. The chain combines TRBV9 with TRBJ1-2, with D unresolved. CDR3 length: 15 amino acids. CDR1 and CDR2 (germline): SGDLS, YYNGEE. V was shortened by 3 bases and J by 7 bases, with 19 bases between the two germline ends. The CDR3 sequence: CASSGEGLIRGGYTF. CDR3 sequence (DNA): TGTGCCAGCAGCGGAGAGGGATTAATAAGAGGTGGCTACACCTTC. Using reference TRBV9 and TRBJ1-2 for the parts outside the CDR3, the full variable domain is DSGVTQTPKHLITATGQRVTLRCSPRSGDLSVYWYQQSLDQGLQFLIQYYNGEERAKGNILERFSAQQFPDLHSELNLSSLELGDSALYFCASSGEGLIRGGYTFGSGTRLTVV.

This clonotype has a handful of counts. Written as DNA, the CDR3 is TGTGCCAGCAGCCAGCGCACTAATTCACCGCCCCACTTT. Translating gives CASSQRTNSPPHF. The gene calls are TRBV7-2 and TRBJ1-6; D is unclear. V gave up 5 bases and J gave up 18 bases, with 20 bases separating them. There are 13 residues in the CDR3. Per the germline V gene, CDR1 is SGHTA and CDR2 is FQGNSA.

In this sample, this clonotype turned up many times. The V gene is TRBV7-3, the J gene TRBJ1-6, with 8 bases lining up with TRBD1. This CDR3 has 15 residues. Germline CDR1 and CDR2: SGHTA and FQGTGA. V lost 5 bases and J lost 9; bases outside the gene matches: 9. CDR3 nucleotides: TGTGCCAGCAGCATAGACAGGGGCTCGATTTCACCCCTCCACTTT. Protein: CASSIDRGSISPLHF.

This clonotype was detected many times. The genes are TRBV20-1 and TRBJ1-1; 7 bases map to TRBD1. The CDR3 consists of 17 residues. Germline V gene data show CDR1 as DFQATT and CDR2 as SNEGSKA (reference sequence). Trimming took 7 bases from V and 0 from J; bases not matched to a gene: 17. The CDR3 nucleotides are TGCAGTGGCAGCCACAACAGGGGAGGGAGCATGAACACTGAAGCTTTCTTT. Translated, it gives CSGSHNRGGSMNTEAFF.

This clonotype was found many times. The gene calls are TRBV2 and TRBJ1-2, with 8 bases that match TRBD1. V trimming: 7 bases; J trimming: 4 bases; junction bases outside the gene matches: 8. Germline loops: CDR1 SNHLY, CDR2 FYNNEI. The CDR3 covers 14 residues. The DNA for the CDR3 is TGTGCCAGCAACCGAGGACAGGGCAGCTATGGCTACACCTTC. Its protein is CASNRGQGSYGYTF.

This clonotype was detected many times. The chain links TRBV7-2 to TRBJ2-7, with D possibly called TRBD1 or TRBD2 (5 bases each). V gave up 2 bases and J gave up 6 bases, with 11 bases separating them. The germline gives CDR1 SGHTA, CDR2 FQGNSA. The CDR3 has 13 amino acids. CDR3 DNA sequence: TGTGCCAGCAGCTTACCGGGGACGGGCGAGCAGTACTTC. Protein: CASSLPGTGEQYF.

This clonotype has a count of ten or more. The chain carries TRBV20-1 and TRBJ2-1; tentatively, D is TRBD2 (6 bases). With 3 bases removed from V and 9 bases from J, the gap between germline ends came to 21 bases. The CDR3 runs to 15 residues. The germline V gene has CDR1 DFQATT and CDR2 SNEGSKA (reference sequence). The CDR3 region is CSARSAEGPGFEQFF. DNA for the CDR3: TGCAGTGCTAGGTCCGCGGAGGGCCCCGGGTTTGAGCAGTTCTTC.

By frequency in the sample, this clonotype is medium-sized (0.01 to 0.1%). The rearrangement uses TRBV20-1 and TRBJ1-1, with a possible D match to TRBD1 (6 bases). V lost 6 bases and J 7 bases, leaving 18 bases between the germline ends. The CDR3 covers 13 residues. Germline CDR1 and CDR2: DFQATT and SNEGSKA (reference sequence). CDR3 sequence (DNA): TGCAGTGCCCGGGGGGCGGCCCCAAATGAAGCTTTCTTT. It codes for CSARGAAPNEAFF.

This clonotype was recorded at least ten times. The chain combines TRBV2 with TRBJ2-3; 7 bases are shared with TRBD2. V shed 3 bases and J 2 bases; nucleotides not matched to a gene: 2. CDR1 and CDR2 (germline): SNHLY, FYNNEI. CDR3 length: 14 amino acids. The CDR3 region is CASSDGRFTDTQYF. CDR3 DNA: TGTGCCAGCAGTGACGGGAGGTTCACAGATACGCAGTATTTT.

This chain joins TRBV20-1 and TRBJ1-1; D is perhaps TRBD1 (5 bases). Germline V gene sequence: CDR1 DFQATT, CDR2 SNEGSKA (reference sequence). V was trimmed by 4 bases and J by 1 base, leaving 13 bases between them. The CDR3 is 14 amino acids. The CDR3: CSATGFGANTEAFF. The CDR3 bases are TGCAGTGCTACAGGGTTCGGAGCGAACACTGAAGCTTTCTTT.

This clonotype was found many times. The V gene is TRBV6-5, the J gene TRBJ1-2, with D maybe TRBD1 (5 bases). The CDR3 runs to 14 residues. Trimming took 2 bases from V and 0 from J, leaving 7 bases between them. The germline V gene encodes CDR1 MNHEY and CDR2 SVGAGI. The CDR3 coding sequence is TGTGCCAGCAGTTACGACAGCCCTAACTATGGCTACACCTTC. It codes for CASSYDSPNYGYTF.

This clonotype showed up many times. This chain connects TRBV29-1 to TRBJ2-2; tentative D call: TRBD2 (6 bases). The germline CDR1 and CDR2 sequences are SQVTM and ANQGSEA. The CDR3 has 15 residues. The V end lost 7 bases, the J end lost 7 bases, and 22 bases lay between the germline ends. The CDR3 here is CSAVLALAADGELFF. Here the CDR3 DNA reads TGCAGCGCCGTCCTTGCGTTAGCGGCCGACGGGGAGCTGTTTTTT.

This clonotype was detected ten times or more. The J gene is TRBJ1-3, the V gene TRBV27; unclear D gene. V dropped 5 bases and J dropped 3 bases, with 8 bases sitting between them. Germline CDR1 and CDR2: MNHEY and SMNVEV (reference sequence). CDR3 size: 13 residues. The CDR3 region has the DNA TGTGCCAGCAGTCCTCAAGATGGAAACACCATATATTTT. Amino acid sequence: CASSPQDGNTIYF.

This clonotype was counted ten times or more. The chain couples TRBV5-1 to TRBJ2-1; no clear D. Trimming removed 2 bases at V and 8 bases at J, with 11 bases between. Germline V gene lookup returns CDR1 SGHRS and CDR2 YFSETQ. CDR3 length: 13 amino acids. The DNA of the CDR3 is TGCGCCAGCAGCTTCGTTCGGGTGGATGAGCAGTTCTTC. Its protein product is CASSFVRVDEQFF. Drawing the rest from reference TRBV5-1 and TRBJ2-1, the complete variable domain is KAGVTQTPRYLIKTRGQQVTLSCSPISGHRSVSWYQQTPGQGLQFLFEYFSETQRNKGNFPGRFSGRQFSNSRSEMNVSTLELGDSALYLCASSFVRVDEQFFGPGTRLTVL.

This clonotype has ten or more counts. CDR3 DNA: TGCAGTGCTAGAGATCGGGTAGCGGGAGGCGAGTACCAGTACTTC. This sequence encodes CSARDRVAGGEYQYF. The V call is TRBV20-1, the J call TRBJ2-5, with 10 positions matching TRBD2. The germline gives CDR1 DFQATT, CDR2 SNEGSKA (reference sequence). This CDR3 region has 15 residues. The V and J ends lost 0 bases and 10 bases, in that order; junction bases with no gene match: 11.

This clonotype was observed at least ten times. V gene TRBV7-2 combines with J gene TRBJ1-2; the match to TRBD1 covers 10 bases. V dropped 5 bases and J dropped 5; count of bases not matched to a gene: 14. CDR1 is SGHTA, CDR2 FQGNSA, per germline. There are 17 residues in the CDR3. The CDR3 DNA is TGTGCCAGCAGCCCTCCGACAGGGGGCAGTTCAAGATATGGCTACACCTTC. Residues: CASSPPTGGSSRYGYTF.